The text below deals with one TCR beta chain. The antigen is undetermined. Sequencing used immunoSEQ multiplex PCR; TCRdb keeps in-frame clones, though not all of them. Seen here are approximately 28,000 clones, approximately 87% observed once, and the top ten hold under 30%. The sample is drawn from a study of OX40 agonist ivuxolimab in advanced cancers. Findings of the study overall: Among the least clonally expanded were partial responders at 0.1-3.0 mg/kg.

Germline V CDR1 and CDR2: MNHNY, SVGAGI (reference sequence). CDR3 length: 13 residues. V was pared by 7 bases and J by 1 base, with 10 bases between. This sequence joins TRBV6-6 and TRBJ2-5, with a weak D call TRBD2 (5 bases). The receptor comes from an adult with an advanced solid tumor such as melanoma, head and neck, liver or kidney cancer. Sequencing used CD4+ or CD8+ T cells sorted from blood, obtained in a trial of the OX40 agonist ivuxolimab. CDR3 DNA sequence: TGTGCCAGCAAGGCGGGTTCCCAAGAGACCCAGTACTTC. Its translation is CASKAGSQETQYF.